Listed below are T cell receptor beta chains from one sample, sequenced in a study of long-term antiretroviral therapy in people with HIV. TCRdb's table, derived via immunoSEQ multiplex PCR, lists solely in-frame clones and lacks some. The sample has under 30,000 clones; about 80% are singletons. Source: unsorted PBMCs, taken 4.4 years after starting antiretroviral therapy. The receptors here all came from a man under 40 with HIV. The CDR3 runs from the conserved cysteine through the conserved F or W. Some rows have no size entry. The others give once, few or many, or a class for an expanded clone.

V gene: TRBV28; clone size: -; CDR3 protein: CASSPPRAPYEQYF
V gene: TRBV6-6; clone size: -; CDR3 protein: CASSNGGWGEAPQHF
V gene: TRBV15; clone size: -; CDR3 protein: CATSRDLGTGGKNIQYF
V gene: TRBV10-1; clone size: -; CDR3 protein: CASSESGTDTGELFF
V gene: TRBV7-3; clone size: -; CDR3 protein: CASSLMSRQGAGNEQFF
V gene: TRBV6-6; clone size: -; CDR3 protein: CASSRQAGNTIYF
V gene: TRBV19; clone size: -; CDR3 protein: CASSPRTGELFF
V gene: TRBV7-9; clone size: -; CDR3 protein: CASSLKGREGLIETQYF
V gene: TRBV5-4; clone size: -; CDR3 protein: CASSWGTPSAYEQYF
V gene: TRBV19; clone size: few; CDR3 protein: CATRDRNTEAFF
V gene: TRBV6-5; clone size: -; CDR3 protein: CASSPTGGGETQYF
V gene: TRBV27; clone size: once; CDR3 protein: CASSRGLALREQFF
V gene: TRBV19; clone size: -; CDR3 protein: CASSIGRDSPLHF
V gene: TRBV5-6; clone size: -; CDR3 protein: CASSPRTGDSSYEQYF
V gene: TRBV21-1; clone size: -; CDR3 protein: CASSKAPLLQGQNTEAFF
V gene: TRBV5-5; clone size: -; CDR3 protein: CASSLAGGGYEQYF
V gene: TRBV10-2; clone size: -; CDR3 protein: CASSGELGLAGSRGTDTQYF
V gene: TRBV27; clone size: -; CDR3 protein: CASRGGRLAGVPGWTQYF
V gene: TRBV7-6; clone size: -; CDR3 protein: CASSLGEGASEQYF
V gene: TRBV27; clone size: -; CDR3 protein: CASSLRGLGDNEQFF
V gene: TRBV19; clone size: -; CDR3 protein: CASSIGYNNEQFF
V gene: TRBV29-1; clone size: -; CDR3 protein: CSGGDTGELFF
V gene: TRBV6-6; clone size: -; CDR3 protein: CASSSSGGRGDYGYTF
V gene: TRBV11-2; clone size: -; CDR3 protein: CASRERDKGGPLSYEQYF
V gene: TRBV7-9; clone size: -; CDR3 protein: CASSSPRIFYNEQFF
V gene: TRBV28; clone size: -; CDR3 protein: CASSLRAPGGTSSGELFF
V gene: TRBV2; clone size: -; CDR3 protein: CASTLDLNTEAFF
V gene: TRBV5-4; clone size: -; CDR3 protein: CASSSTTRLNSDTQYF
V gene: TRBV6-5; clone size: -; CDR3 protein: CASSYRGRVYEQYF
V gene: TRBV19; clone size: -; CDR3 protein: CASSIEETGGNQPQHF